This T cell receptor (beta chain) emerged from a study of T cell changes during pregnancy in multiple sclerosis. Here immunoSEQ multiplex PCR was the method, and the copy in TCRdb shows in-frame clones only, minus some. The sample contains 100,000 to 150,000 clones, 93% of which appear only once. The sequenced sample was peripheral blood, obtained before pregnancy. The sequence came from a female donor with multiple sclerosis, enrolled in a pregnancy study.

The CDR3, as DNA: TGTGCCAGCAGCTTCGTGCGGGGGACTGAAGCTTTCTTT. Translation: CASSFVRGTEAFF. The chain combines TRBV5-6 with TRBJ1-1; the D gene is possibly TRBD1 (5 bases). V was clipped by 2 bases and J by 5 bases, with 10 bases between them. The CDR3 contains 13 residues. Germline V gene lookup returns CDR1 SGHDT and CDR2 YYEEEE.